The present TCR beta chain was sequenced within a study of blood T cell repertoires in COVID-19. Study-level information: Spain, Italy and the United States supplied samples that represented acute and convalescent COVID-19. From T cells, B-cell-depleted T cells, or PBMCs came the material, which was cDNA or gDNA.

Per the original methods: By means of reference gene primer amplification, nucleated cell counts were estimated. Sequencing was performed with immunoSEQ multiplex PCR; in TCRdb, only in-frame clones are kept and a portion is missing. The V and J calls and clone size were taken over from that table, and D and trimming were inferred from the DNA. The table includes about 140,000 clones, 76% detected once. Material: peripheral blood. The sequence came from an elderly woman with active or convalescent COVID-19.

The CDR3 here is CASSFRNYGYTF. In DNA, the CDR3 is TGTGCCAGCAGCTTCCGTAACTATGGCTACACCTTC. The rearrangement links TRBV13 to TRBJ1-2, with D hard to call. The CDR3 runs 12 residues. The V and J ends lost 3 bases and 1 base respectively, with 3 bases between them. Germline V gives CDR1 PRHDT, CDR2 FYEKMQ (reference sequence).